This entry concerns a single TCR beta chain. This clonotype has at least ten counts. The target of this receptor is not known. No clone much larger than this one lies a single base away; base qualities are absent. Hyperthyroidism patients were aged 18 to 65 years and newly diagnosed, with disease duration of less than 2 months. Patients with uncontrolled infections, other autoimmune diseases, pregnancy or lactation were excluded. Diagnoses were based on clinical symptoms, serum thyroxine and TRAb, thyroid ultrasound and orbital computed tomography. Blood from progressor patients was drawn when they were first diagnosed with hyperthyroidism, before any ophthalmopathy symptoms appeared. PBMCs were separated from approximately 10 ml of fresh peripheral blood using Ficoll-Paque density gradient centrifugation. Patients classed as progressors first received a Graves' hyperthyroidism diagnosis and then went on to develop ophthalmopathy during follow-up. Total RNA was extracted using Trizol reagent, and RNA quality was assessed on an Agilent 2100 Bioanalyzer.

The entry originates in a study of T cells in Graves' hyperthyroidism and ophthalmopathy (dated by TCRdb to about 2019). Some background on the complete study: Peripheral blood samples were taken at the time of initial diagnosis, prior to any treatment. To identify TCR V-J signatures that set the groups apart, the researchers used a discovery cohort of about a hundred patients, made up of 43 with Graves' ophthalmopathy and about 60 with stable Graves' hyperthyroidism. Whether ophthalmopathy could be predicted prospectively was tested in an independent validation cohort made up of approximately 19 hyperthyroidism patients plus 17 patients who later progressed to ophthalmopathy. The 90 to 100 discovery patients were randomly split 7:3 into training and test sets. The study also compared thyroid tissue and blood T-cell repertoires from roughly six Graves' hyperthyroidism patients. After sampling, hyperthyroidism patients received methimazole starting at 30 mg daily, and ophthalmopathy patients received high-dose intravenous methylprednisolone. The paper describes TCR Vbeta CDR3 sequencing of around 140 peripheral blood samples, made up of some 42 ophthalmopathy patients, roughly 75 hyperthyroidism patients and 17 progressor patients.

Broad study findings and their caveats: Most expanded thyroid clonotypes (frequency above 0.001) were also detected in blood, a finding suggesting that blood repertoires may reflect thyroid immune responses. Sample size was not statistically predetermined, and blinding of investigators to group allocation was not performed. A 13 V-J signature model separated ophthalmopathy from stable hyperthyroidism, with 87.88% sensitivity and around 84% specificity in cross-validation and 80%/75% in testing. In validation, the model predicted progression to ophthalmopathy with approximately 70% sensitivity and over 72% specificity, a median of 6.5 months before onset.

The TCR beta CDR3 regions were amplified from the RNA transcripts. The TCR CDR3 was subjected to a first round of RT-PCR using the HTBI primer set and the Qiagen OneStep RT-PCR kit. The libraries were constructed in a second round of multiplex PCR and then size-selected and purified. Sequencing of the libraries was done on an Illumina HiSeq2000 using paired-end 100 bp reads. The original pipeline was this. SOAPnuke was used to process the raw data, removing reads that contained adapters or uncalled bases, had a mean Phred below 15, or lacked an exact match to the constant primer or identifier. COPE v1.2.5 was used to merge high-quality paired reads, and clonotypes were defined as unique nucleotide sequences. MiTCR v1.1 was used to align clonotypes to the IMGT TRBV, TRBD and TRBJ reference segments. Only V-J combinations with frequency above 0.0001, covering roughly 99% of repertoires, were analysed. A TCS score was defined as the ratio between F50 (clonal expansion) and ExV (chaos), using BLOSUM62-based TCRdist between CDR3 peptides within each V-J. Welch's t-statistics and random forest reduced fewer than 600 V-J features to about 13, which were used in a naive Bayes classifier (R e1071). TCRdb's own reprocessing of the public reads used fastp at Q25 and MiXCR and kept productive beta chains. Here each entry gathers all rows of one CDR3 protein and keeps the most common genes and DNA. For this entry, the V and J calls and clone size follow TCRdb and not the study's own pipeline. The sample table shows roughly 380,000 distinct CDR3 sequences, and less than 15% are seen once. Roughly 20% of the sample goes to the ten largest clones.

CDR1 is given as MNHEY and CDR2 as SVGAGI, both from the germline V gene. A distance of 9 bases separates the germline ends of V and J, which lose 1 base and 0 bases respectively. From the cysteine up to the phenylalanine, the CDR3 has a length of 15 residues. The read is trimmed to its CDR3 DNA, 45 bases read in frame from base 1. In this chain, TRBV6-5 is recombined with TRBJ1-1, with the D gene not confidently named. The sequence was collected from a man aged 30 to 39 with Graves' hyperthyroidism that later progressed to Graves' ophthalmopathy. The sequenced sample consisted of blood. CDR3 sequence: CASSYFGGMNTEAFF. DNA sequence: TGTGCCAGCAGTTACTTCGGCGGCATGAACACTGAAGCTTTCTTT.